This paragraph reports one TCR beta chain. This entry is derived from a study of T cell responses to AZD1222 COVID-19 vaccine. In germline, CDR1 is SGHTA, CDR2 FQGNSA. The germline V and J ends were trimmed by 5 bases and 2 bases, with 9 bases remaining between them. The CDR3 consists of 13 residues. Sequenced by immunoSEQ multiplex PCR; TCRdb stores in-frame clones only, minus some. The sample has 150,000 or so clones; roughly 92% are singletons. Sequenced material: peripheral blood, taken on day 0 of AZD1222 vaccination. The chain links TRBV7-2 to TRBJ1-2; a weak D match, TRBD1 (6 bases). The TCR sequence derives from an adult in good health. CDR3 bases: TGTGCCAGCAGCGGGCAGGGGAACTATGGCTACACCTTC. It encodes CASSGQGNYGYTF.